These 17 T cell receptor beta chains share one sample of origin, sequenced in a study of beta chain features in type 1 diabetes. Antigens of these TCRs are unknown. Sequencing targeted expressed TCRB transcripts, as all isolated RNA had been reverse transcribed. Profiled with immunoSEQ multiplex PCR; TCRdb holds only in-frame clones, not every one. The sample contains about 120,000 clones, about 15% of which appear only once. Findings of the study overall: Moderate but significant shortening of TCRB CDR3s was recorded in all four CD4+ subsets from Type 1 diabetes patients.

The sequenced sample consisted of central memory CD4+ T cells from blood. The source is a man aged 25-45 years with type 1 diabetes.

V and J are TRBV27 and TRBJ2-1; D is perhaps TRBD1 or TRBD2 (5 bases each). Per the germline V gene, CDR1 is MNHEY and CDR2 is SMNVEV (reference sequence). The CDR3 extends over 12 amino acids. V shed 5 bases and J shed 9 bases, with 11 bases lying between them. The chain's CDR3 is CASSMTRGEQFF. In DNA form, the CDR3 reads TGTGCCAGCAGTATGACGAGGGGTGAGCAGTTCTTC.

This clone was observed many times. Additional DNA sequences in this sample encode the identical CDR3. This chain connects TRBV4-3 to TRBJ2-7; D remains unclear. V was clipped by 0 bases and J by 0 bases, with 15 bases between them. Per the germline V gene, CDR1 is LGHNA and CDR2 is YSLEER. This CDR3 spans 17 amino acids. CDR3 DNA sequence: TGCGCCAGCAGCCAAGATCTAGGAACGGGCAACTCCTACGAGCAGTACTTC. Translation: CASSQDLGTGNSYEQYF.

V usage is TRBV18 and J usage is TRBJ1-1; no definite D call. The CDR3 covers 14 residues. Trimming stripped 3 bases from V and 0 bases from J, with 8 bases between. Looked up from germline, CDR1 is KGHSH and CDR2 is LQKENI. The CDR3 DNA reads TGTGCCAGCTCACCTGGCCAGTTGAACACTGAAGCTTTCTTT. Residues: CASSPGQLNTEAFF.

This chain joins TRBV7-3 and TRBJ2-1; weak D call: TRBD2 (6 bases). V was pared by 0 bases and J by 5 bases, with 11 bases between. Germline V gene lookup returns CDR1 SGHTA and CDR2 FQGTGA. This CDR3 is 15 amino acids long. The CDR3: CASSLTRDSDNEQFF. The CDR3 DNA reads TGTGCCAGCAGCTTAACGCGGGACTCTGACAATGAGCAGTTCTTC.

This clone was found a few times. V usage is TRBV2 and J usage is TRBJ1-5, with no clear D. Deletions cut 4 bases from V and 5 bases from J, with 6 bases between. Germline V lookup: CDR1 SNHLY, CDR2 FYNNEI. The CDR3 totals 12 residues. The CDR3 loop reads CASSADHQPQHF. In nucleotides, the CDR3 is TGTGCCAGCAGTGCCGACCATCAGCCCCAGCATTTT.

In this sample, this clone turned up a few times. The CDR3 sequence: CASSPDNHSNQPQHF. The DNA of the CDR3 is TGCGCCAGCAGCCCGGACAATCATAGCAATCAGCCCCAGCATTTT. The chain employs TRBV5-1 and TRBJ1-5; possible D gene TRBD1, 5 bases. The ends were cut back, 4 bases at V and 0 bases at J, with 11 bases in the middle. This CDR3 comprises 15 residues. The germline CDR1 and CDR2 sequences are SGHRS and YFSETQ.

This clone appeared a few times. The V call is TRBV7-9, the J call TRBJ2-2; the D gene is possibly TRBD2 (6 bases). V lost 5 bases to trimming and J lost 1 base, with 14 bases between them. Germline V gene sequence: CDR1 SEHNR, CDR2 FQNEAQ (reference sequence). The CDR3 extends over 16 amino acids. CDR3 in DNA: TGTGCCAGCAGCCCCACGGGACTTTGGAACACCGGGGAGCTGTTTTTT. It encodes CASSPTGLWNTGELFF.

The chain combines TRBV29-1 with TRBJ2-3; possibly TRBD2 for D (6 bases). V was cut by 1 base and J by 4 bases, with 9 bases left in between. The CDR3 contains 13 residues. Per germline, CDR1 SQVTM and CDR2 ANQGSEA. The CDR3 loop reads CSVEGGGADTQYF. The CDR3 DNA is TGCAGCGTTGAAGGGGGCGGGGCAGATACGCAGTATTTT.

This clone was recorded a few times. The chain carries TRBV29-1 and TRBJ2-2; D is perhaps TRBD1 (6 bases). The CDR3 length is 13 residues. Trimming removed 6 bases at V and 7 bases at J, with 15 bases between. Germline V gene sequence: CDR1 SQVTM, CDR2 ANQGSEA. The DNA for the CDR3 is TGCAGCGTAATCATACAGGGAAACGGGGAGCTGTTTTTT. Translating it yields CSVIIQGNGELFF.

This clone was seen only a few times. This chain joins TRBV6-5 and TRBJ2-1; TRBD2 matches 9 bases. Germline V gene data show CDR1 as MNHEY and CDR2 as SVGAGI. The CDR3 spans 13 residues. V shed 7 bases and J 4 bases; nucleotides not matched to a gene: 2. The CDR3 DNA is TGTGCCAGCACGCTAGCGGGGTACAATGAGCAGTTCTTC. Encoded protein: CASTLAGYNEQFF.

The gene calls are TRBV7-7 and TRBJ2-7, with 10 nucleotides matching TRBD1. The CDR3 totals 14 residues. CDR1 is SSHAT, CDR2 FNYEAQ, per germline (reference sequence). The V segment lost 3 bases and the J segment 2 bases; nucleotides outside the gene matches: 1. The CDR3 region has the DNA TGTGCCAGCAGCTTGGACAGGGGGGCCTACGAGCAGTACTTC. Translating it yields CASSLDRGAYEQYF.

This chain uses TRBV7-9 with TRBJ2-5; TRBD2 aligns across 11 bases. J lost 2 bases, V lost 5 bases, and 7 bases had no gene match. Germline assignment: CDR1 SEHNR and CDR2 FQNEAQ (reference sequence). CDR3 length equals 16 residues. CDR3 residues: CASSPALAGGQETQYF. DNA of the CDR3: TGTGCCAGCAGCCCCGCCTTAGCGGGGGGGCAAGAGACCCAGTACTTC.

This clone has only a few counts. J is TRBJ2-6 and V is TRBV4-2; D is undetermined. This CDR3 is 18 amino acids long. V gave up 0 bases and J gave up 0 bases, with 12 bases separating them. Germline CDR1 is LGHNA and CDR2 is YNFKEQ. CDR3 sequence: CASSQDRNSISGANVLTF. The CDR3 nucleotides read TGTGCCAGCAGCCAAGATAGGAACAGCATCTCTGGGGCCAACGTCCTGACTTTC.

The genes are TRBV30 and TRBJ1-5; D ambiguous. V lost 2 bases and J lost 5, with 10 bases in between. CDR3 size: 13 residues. Germline CDR1 GTSNPN, CDR2 SVGIG (reference sequence). This chain's CDR3 is CAWSRAGDQPQHF. In DNA, the CDR3 is TGTGCCTGGAGTAGAGCGGGCGATCAGCCCCAGCATTTT.

The sample holds a few counts of this clone. The CDR3 DNA is TGTGCCAGCAGCCAGACTAGCGGGGGAAGAGAGACCCAGTACTTC. Residues: CASSQTSGGRETQYF. The V call is TRBV7-2, the J call TRBJ2-5; 12 bases match TRBD2. Unmatched junction bases numbered 5, after V lost 5 bases and J lost 4 bases. Germline values: CDR1 SGHTA, CDR2 FQGNSA. The CDR3 totals 15 residues. Based on the CDR3 plus reference TRBV7-2 and TRBJ2-5, the full variable domain is GAGVSQSPSNKVTEKGKDVELRCDPISGHTALYWYRQSLGQGLEFLIYFQGNSAPDKSGLPSDRFSAERTGGSVSTLTIQRTQQEDSAVYLCASSQTSGGRETQYFGPGTRLLVL.

This clone was counted only a few times. This rearrangement joins TRBV7-9 to TRBJ2-5; the D gene is possibly TRBD2 (5 bases). The CDR3 extends over 14 amino acids. The V gene's germline CDR1 is SEHNR and CDR2 FQNEAQ (reference sequence). Trimming pared 0 bases from V and 4 bases from J, leaving 9 bases between. CDR3: CASSLAGSVETQYF. CDR3 in DNA: TGTGCCAGCAGCTTAGCCGGTAGCGTAGAGACCCAGTACTTC.

The chain employs TRBV6-6 and TRBJ2-3, with no clear D. The V end was cut by 0 bases, the J end by 2 bases, with 12 bases between. This CDR3 spans 16 amino acids. Germline-derived CDR1 and CDR2 are MNHNY and SVGAGI (reference sequence). The CDR3 sequence is CASSYSGSLFTDTQYF. The CDR3 DNA reads TGTGCCAGCAGTTACTCGGGTTCGTTATTCACAGATACGCAGTATTTT.